The next 2 T cell receptor beta chains were all read from a single sample in a study of molecular identifiers for immune sequencing clone quantification. TCRdb re-analysed the PCR reads in MiXCR, keeping a single row per CDR3 protein. The sample records 97,000 or so distinct CDR3 sequences, roughly a quarter being singletons. The sample was naive CD8+ T cells from blood, with Jurkat cell RNA spiked in. Subset described: FACS-sorted CD8+CD4-CCR7+CD45RA+ naive T cells. The receptors were sampled from a human donor in good health. Some libraries in this study had Jurkat cell RNA spiked in.

J is TRBJ2-7 and V is TRBV6-2 or TRBV6-3; the match to TRBD2 covers 11 bases. V shed 3 bases, J shed 1 base, and the junction held 8 bases outside the gene matches. CDR3 size: 17 residues. Germline V CDR1 and CDR2: MNHEY, SVGEGT. CDR3 bases: TGTGCCAGCAGTTATAGCGGGAGGGCCCCCTTTTCCTACGAGCAGTACTTC. This codes for CASSYSGRAPFSYEQYF.

In its sample, this clonotype was seen many times. This chain joins TRBV5-1 and TRBJ2-7; 7 positions agree with TRBD2. The length of the CDR3 is 14 residues. Losses at the gene ends were 3 bases for V and 3 bases for J; bases not matched to a gene: 6. The germline gives CDR1 SGHRS, CDR2 YFSETQ. CDR3 bases: TGCGCCAGCAGCTCGGGAGGTGGACTCTACGAGCAGTACTTC. It codes for CASSSGGGLYEQYF.